Sequencing of this T cell receptor (beta chain) was carried out in a study of T cell changes during pregnancy in multiple sclerosis. The CDR3 consists of 14 residues. Between the trimmed V and J ends, which lost 4 bases and 5 bases, there was a span of 15 bases. Per the germline V gene, CDR1 is ENHRY and CDR2 is SYGVKD. Sequencing was performed with immunoSEQ multiplex PCR; in TCRdb, only in-frame clones are kept and a portion is missing. The sample shows nearly 40,000 clones, around 92% of them seen only once. The chain combines TRBV10-3 with TRBJ2-7, with D maybe TRBD1 (7 bases). The source of this sequence is a female donor with multiple sclerosis, enrolled in a pregnancy study. Sample: CD4+ T cells from peripheral blood mononuclear cells, taken in the third trimester of pregnancy. CDR3: CAISVRDSQDEQYF. The CDR3 coding sequence is TGTGCCATCAGTGTGCGGGACAGCCAAGACGAGCAGTACTTC.